Listed below are T cell receptor beta chains from one sample, sequenced in a study of T cell responses to AZD1222 COVID-19 vaccine. The table came from immunoSEQ multiplex PCR; TCRdb's copy has only in-frame clones and leaves some out. The table lists more than 90,000 clones, about nine tenths of them singletons, with approximately 15% in the top ten. The sample was peripheral blood, taken 28 days after the second AZD1222 dose. Receptor source: an adult who received the AZD1222 COVID-19 vaccine. Each CDR3 is given without its conserved first and last residue. Fields, in order: V gene, J gene, CDR3 protein.

V gene: TRBV7-8; J gene: TRBJ2-2; CDR3 protein: ASSHRTSGLTGELF
V gene: TRBV5-5; J gene: TRBJ1-1; CDR3 protein: ASSLNVNTEAF
V gene: TRBV11-3; J gene: TRBJ2-1; CDR3 protein: ASSLRGTRDNEQF
V gene: TRBV7-6; J gene: TRBJ1-5; CDR3 protein: ASSLALSSPQH
V gene: TRBV7-8; J gene: TRBJ2-7; CDR3 protein: ASSLGTSGGEQY
V gene: TRBV5-6; J gene: TRBJ1-1; CDR3 protein: ASSLFEGGEAF
V gene: TRBV7-6; J gene: TRBJ1-2; CDR3 protein: ASSPSRAGKLGYGYT
V gene: TRBV18; J gene: TRBJ1-3; CDR3 protein: ASSGDRDGNTIY
V gene: TRBV19; J gene: TRBJ2-2; CDR3 protein: ASSIGYTGELF
V gene: TRBV4-1; J gene: TRBJ2-3; CDR3 protein: ASSQDPLADGTDTQY
V gene: TRBV5-4; J gene: TRBJ1-3; CDR3 protein: ASSWGGGPGNTIY
V gene: TRBV28; J gene: TRBJ2-2; CDR3 protein: ASSLQGWGTGELF
V gene: TRBV10-2; J gene: TRBJ1-1; CDR3 protein: ASSPSRQMNTEAF
V gene: TRBV6-5; J gene: TRBJ1-2; CDR3 protein: ASRSPAGAGGYT
V gene: TRBV19; J gene: TRBJ1-4; CDR3 protein: ASRADFSNEKLF
V gene: TRBV18; J gene: TRBJ2-7; CDR3 protein: ASSPPSGDHEQY
V gene: TRBV6-5; J gene: TRBJ1-6; CDR3 protein: ASSTRSPSPLH
V gene: TRBV15; J gene: TRBJ1-2; CDR3 protein: ATSRDFGVYGYT
V gene: TRBV5-4; J gene: TRBJ2-1; CDR3 protein: ASSLGVVSGGYSYNEQF
V gene: TRBV29-1; J gene: TRBJ2-3; CDR3 protein: SVSRGEVTDTQY
V gene: TRBV9; J gene: TRBJ2-5; CDR3 protein: ASSHRTSGSVQETQY
V gene: TRBV6-5; J gene: TRBJ1-2; CDR3 protein: ASNNDRARGYT
V gene: TRBV19; J gene: TRBJ1-1; CDR3 protein: ASSKKGTTEAF
V gene: TRBV4-1; J gene: TRBJ2-3; CDR3 protein: ASSQRLVGADTQY
V gene: TRBV10-3; J gene: TRBJ2-1; CDR3 protein: AISPSTSTYEQF
V gene: TRBV19; J gene: TRBJ1-3; CDR3 protein: ASNAQDRAGNTIY
V gene: TRBV2; J gene: TRBJ2-7; CDR3 protein: ASSEIGTSGRAVYEQY
V gene: TRBV6-5; J gene: TRBJ2-3; CDR3 protein: ASAGVITDTQY
V gene: TRBV30; J gene: TRBJ2-2; CDR3 protein: AWSPTKAGVRLTGELF
V gene: TRBV11-2; J gene: TRBJ2-7; CDR3 protein: ASSLGLAGRTYEQY
V gene: TRBV6-1; J gene: TRBJ2-3; CDR3 protein: ASSDAAGGRDTQY
V gene: TRBV7-6; J gene: TRBJ2-3; CDR3 protein: ASSPGRPSTDTQY
V gene: TRBV19; J gene: TRBJ1-1; CDR3 protein: ASSNKGGYTEAF
V gene: TRBV27; J gene: TRBJ2-3; CDR3 protein: ASSLSPGTDTQY
V gene: TRBV4-1; J gene: TRBJ1-1; CDR3 protein: ASSHPVAGPPSLNTEAF
V gene: TRBV29-1; J gene: TRBJ1-4; CDR3 protein: SVAYGTGIGEKLF
V gene: TRBV19; J gene: TRBJ2-7; CDR3 protein: ASSTARTGISYEQY
V gene: TRBV9; J gene: TRBJ2-1; CDR3 protein: ASSSRLAAYNEQF
V gene: TRBV7-8; J gene: TRBJ1-1; CDR3 protein: ASSLDRGTEAF
V gene: TRBV6-5; J gene: TRBJ2-3; CDR3 protein: ASSSFAGGPGDTQY
V gene: TRBV7-2; J gene: TRBJ2-2; CDR3 protein: ASSFRRVVGTRELF
V gene: TRBV10-3; J gene: TRBJ1-4; CDR3 protein: AISEGDRPNEKLF
V gene: TRBV7-9; J gene: TRBJ1-5; CDR3 protein: ASSGNHRGMESNQPQH
V gene: TRBV7-6; J gene: TRBJ2-7; CDR3 protein: ASSPGGPGMVEQY
V gene: TRBV19; J gene: TRBJ2-1; CDR3 protein: ASSMGWSGGVDEQF
V gene: TRBV28; J gene: TRBJ2-1; CDR3 protein: ASSFGGREFGEQF
V gene: TRBV18; J gene: TRBJ2-5; CDR3 protein: ASSPYRGPQETQY
V gene: TRBV3-1/TRBV3-2; J gene: TRBJ2-3; CDR3 protein: ASSPRDSGWGGDTQY
V gene: TRBV27; J gene: TRBJ1-1; CDR3 protein: ASRTGSREAF
V gene: TRBV7-2; J gene: TRBJ2-3; CDR3 protein: ASSLWPGTDTQY
V gene: TRBV6-5; J gene: TRBJ2-7; CDR3 protein: ASSLFRGSAYEQY
V gene: TRBV2; J gene: TRBJ1-4; CDR3 protein: ASRKTGGSIPNEKLF
V gene: TRBV10-3; J gene: TRBJ1-5; CDR3 protein: AISVWGDNQPQH
V gene: TRBV6-5; J gene: TRBJ1-2; CDR3 protein: ASSKTGISYGYT
V gene: TRBV7-8; J gene: TRBJ1-1; CDR3 protein: ASILSGTNTEAF